Described below is a single T cell receptor beta chain sequence and its context. Authors' processing steps: Nucleated cell number was recorded as an estimate derived from reference gene primer amplification. Profiling relied on immunoSEQ multiplex PCR, and the TCRdb table lists in-frame clones only, not all of them. That table gives V, J and clone size, and the DNA gave D and trimming. This sample has about 67,000 clones, with around 85% found just once. From germline, CDR1 is MNHNY and CDR2 SVGAGI (reference sequence). The CDR3 contains 16 residues. Trimming took 7 bases from V and 0 from J, leaving 19 bases between them. This entry comes from a study of blood T cell repertoires in COVID-19. Study overall: Collection of acute and convalescent COVID-19 samples took place in the United States, Italy and Spain. PBMCs, B-cell-depleted T cells, or T cells were the source of the cDNA or gDNA that made up the material.

The chain uses TRBV6-6 and TRBJ2-7, with D perhaps matching TRBD1 (6 bases). The sequenced sample consisted of peripheral blood. This clonotype was obtained from a man aged 50-59 years with active COVID-19. The chain's CDR3 is CASMPRGGPFSYEQYF. Here the CDR3 DNA reads TGTGCCAGCATGCCACGAGGGGGACCCTTCTCCTACGAGCAGTACTTC.